The 3 T cell receptor beta chains listed next were all sequenced from one sample in a study of beta chain features in type 1 diabetes. The investigators reverse transcribed all of the isolated RNA, so they sequenced expressed TCRB transcripts. Assay: immunoSEQ multiplex PCR; the TCRdb copy retains only in-frame clones and omits some. The repertoire consists of 810,000 or so clones, with roughly 15% occurring once and the leading ten covering about 0.02%. What was sequenced was naive CD4+ T cells from blood. The receptor source for this set is a woman younger than 35 in good health.

The rearrangement joins TRBV7-9 to TRBJ2-5, with D possibly matching TRBD2 (7 bases). V lost 4 bases and J lost 5, with 17 bases in between. CDR3 length: 15 residues. CDR1 SEHNR and CDR2 FQNEAQ come from the germline V gene (reference sequence). CDR3 protein: CASSYQGGARETQYF. The CDR3 DNA reads TGTGCCAGCAGCTACCAAGGGGGGGCCCGGGAGACCCAGTACTTC.

This clone was seen ten or more times. The J gene is TRBJ1-2, the V gene TRBV23-1; no clear D gene. TRBV23-1 counts as an open reading frame of uncertain function. The CDR3 runs 14 residues. V was pared by 4 bases and J by 3 bases, with 12 bases between. The CDR3 bases are TGCGCCAGCAGTCTGGATGGCAGTCACTATGGCTACACCTTC. Its translation is CASSLDGSHYGYTF.

The V gene is TRBV6-6, the J gene TRBJ1-5, with a tentative D call TRBD1 (6 bases). The CDR3 consists of 16 residues. Trimming removed 0 bases at V and 1 base at J, with 10 bases between. Per the germline V gene, CDR1 is MNHNY and CDR2 is SVGAGI (reference sequence). The CDR3 spells CASSYSTGQSNQPQHF. The CDR3 DNA reads TGTGCCAGCAGTTACTCGACAGGACAGAGCAATCAGCCCCAGCATTTT.